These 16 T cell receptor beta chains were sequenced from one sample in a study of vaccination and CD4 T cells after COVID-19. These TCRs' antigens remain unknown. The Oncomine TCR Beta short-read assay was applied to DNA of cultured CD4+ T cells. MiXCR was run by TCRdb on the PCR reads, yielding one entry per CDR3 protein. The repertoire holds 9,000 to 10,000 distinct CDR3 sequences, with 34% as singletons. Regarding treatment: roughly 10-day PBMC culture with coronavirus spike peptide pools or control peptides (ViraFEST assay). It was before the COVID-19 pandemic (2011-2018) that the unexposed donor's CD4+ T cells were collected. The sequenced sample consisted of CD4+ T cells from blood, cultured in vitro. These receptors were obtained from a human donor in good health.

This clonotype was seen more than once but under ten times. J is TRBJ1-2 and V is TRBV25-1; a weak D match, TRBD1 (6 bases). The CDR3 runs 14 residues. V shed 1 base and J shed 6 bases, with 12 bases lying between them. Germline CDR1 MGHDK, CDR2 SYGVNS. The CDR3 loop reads CASSESGGDNGYTF. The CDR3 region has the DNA TGTGCCAGCAGTGAATCTGGGGGCGATAATGGCTACACCTTC.

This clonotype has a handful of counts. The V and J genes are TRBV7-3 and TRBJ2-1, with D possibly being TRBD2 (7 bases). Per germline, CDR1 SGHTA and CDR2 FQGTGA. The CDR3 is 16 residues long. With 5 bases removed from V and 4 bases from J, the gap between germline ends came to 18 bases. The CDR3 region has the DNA TGTGCCAGCAGCCCCTTGGGGGGGCCCATGTACAATGAGCAGTTCTTC. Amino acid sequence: CASSPLGGPMYNEQFF.

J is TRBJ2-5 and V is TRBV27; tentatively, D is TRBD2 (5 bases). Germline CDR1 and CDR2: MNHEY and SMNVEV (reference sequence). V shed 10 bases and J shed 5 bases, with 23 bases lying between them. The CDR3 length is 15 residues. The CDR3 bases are TGTGCCACCAAAAGTCGGGGTACGGCGGTGGAGACCCAGTACTTC. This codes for CATKSRGTAVETQYF.

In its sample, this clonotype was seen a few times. In DNA form, the CDR3 reads TGTGCCAGCAGCTTCCCGCTAGGTGGGAACACTGAAGCTTTCTTT. It translates to CASSFPLGGNTEAFF. The chain carries TRBV11-2 and TRBJ1-1, with D unclear. Trimming shortened V by 3 bases and J by 1 base, and 12 bases separated the two germline ends. Germline CDR1 reads SGHAT; CDR2 reads FQNNGV. This CDR3 comprises 15 residues.

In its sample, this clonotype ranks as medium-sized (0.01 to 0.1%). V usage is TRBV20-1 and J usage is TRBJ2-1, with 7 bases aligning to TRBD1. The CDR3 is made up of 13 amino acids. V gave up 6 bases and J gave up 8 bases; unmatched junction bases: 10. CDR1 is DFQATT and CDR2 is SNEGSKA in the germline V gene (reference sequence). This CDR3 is CSALRTGSDEQFF. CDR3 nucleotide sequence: TGCAGTGCCCTCCGGACAGGTTCAGATGAGCAGTTCTTC.

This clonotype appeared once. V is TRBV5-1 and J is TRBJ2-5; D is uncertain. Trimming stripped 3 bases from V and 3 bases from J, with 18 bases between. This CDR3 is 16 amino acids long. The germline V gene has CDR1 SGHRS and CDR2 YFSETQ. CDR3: CASSSQASGSEETQYF. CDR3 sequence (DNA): TGCGCCAGCAGCTCACAAGCCTCCGGGTCGGAAGAGACCCAGTACTTC. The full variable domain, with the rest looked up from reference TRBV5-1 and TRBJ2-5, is KAGVTQTPRYLIKTRGQQVTLSCSPISGHRSVSWYQQTPGQGLQFLFEYFSETQRNKGNFPGRFSGRQFSNSRSEMNVSTLELGDSALYLCASSSQASGSEETQYFGPGTRLLVL.

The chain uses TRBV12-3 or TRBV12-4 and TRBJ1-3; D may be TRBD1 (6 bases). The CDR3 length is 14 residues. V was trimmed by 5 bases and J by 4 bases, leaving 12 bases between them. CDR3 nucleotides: TGTGCCAGCAGTGTAGGGGGAAAGGGAAACACCATATATTTT. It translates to CASSVGGKGNTIYF.

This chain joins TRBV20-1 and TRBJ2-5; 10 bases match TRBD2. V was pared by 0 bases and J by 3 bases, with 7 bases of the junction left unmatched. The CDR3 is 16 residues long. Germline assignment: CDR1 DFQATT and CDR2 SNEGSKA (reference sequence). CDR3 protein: CSARDDSSGGKETQYF. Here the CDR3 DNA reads TGCAGTGCTAGAGATGATAGTAGCGGGGGGAAAGAGACCCAGTACTTC.

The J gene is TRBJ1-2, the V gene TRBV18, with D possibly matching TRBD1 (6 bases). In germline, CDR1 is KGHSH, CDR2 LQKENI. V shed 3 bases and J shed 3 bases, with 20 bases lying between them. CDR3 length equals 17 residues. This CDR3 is CASSPGGIGGGDYGYTF. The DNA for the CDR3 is TGTGCCAGCTCACCCGGGGGCATTGGTGGCGGAGACTATGGCTACACCTTC.

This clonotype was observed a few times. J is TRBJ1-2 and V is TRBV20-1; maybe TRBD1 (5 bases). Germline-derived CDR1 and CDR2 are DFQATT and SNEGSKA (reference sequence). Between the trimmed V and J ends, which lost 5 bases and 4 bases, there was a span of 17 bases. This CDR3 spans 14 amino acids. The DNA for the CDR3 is TGCAGTGCTTTAAGGGACCAAACATTCTATGGCTACACCTTC. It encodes CSALRDQTFYGYTF.

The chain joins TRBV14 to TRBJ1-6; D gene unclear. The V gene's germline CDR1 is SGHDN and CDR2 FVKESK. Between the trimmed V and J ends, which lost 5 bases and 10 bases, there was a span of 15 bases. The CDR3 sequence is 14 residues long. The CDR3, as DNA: TGTGCCAGCAGCGTCCATATGGTTAGCTCACCCCTCCACTTT. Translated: CASSVHMVSSPLHF.

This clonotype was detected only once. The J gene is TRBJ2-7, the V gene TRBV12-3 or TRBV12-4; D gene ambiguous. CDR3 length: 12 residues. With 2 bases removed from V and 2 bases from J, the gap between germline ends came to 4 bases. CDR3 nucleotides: TGTGCCAGCAGTTTATCCCCCTACGAGCAGTACTTC. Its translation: CASSLSPYEQYF.

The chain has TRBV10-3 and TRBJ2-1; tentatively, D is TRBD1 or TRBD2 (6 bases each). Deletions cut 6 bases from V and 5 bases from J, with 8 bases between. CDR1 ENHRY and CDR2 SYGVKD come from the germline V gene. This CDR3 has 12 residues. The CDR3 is CAIRRGDNEQFF. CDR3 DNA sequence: TGTGCCATCAGGAGGGGGGACAATGAGCAGTTCTTC.

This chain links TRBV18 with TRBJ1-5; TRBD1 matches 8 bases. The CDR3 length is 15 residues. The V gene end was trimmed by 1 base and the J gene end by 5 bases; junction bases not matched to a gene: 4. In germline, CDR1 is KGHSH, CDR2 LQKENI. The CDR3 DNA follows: TGTGCCAGCTCACCACGGACAGGGTTGGATCAGCCCCAGCATTTT. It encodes CASSPRTGLDQPQHF.

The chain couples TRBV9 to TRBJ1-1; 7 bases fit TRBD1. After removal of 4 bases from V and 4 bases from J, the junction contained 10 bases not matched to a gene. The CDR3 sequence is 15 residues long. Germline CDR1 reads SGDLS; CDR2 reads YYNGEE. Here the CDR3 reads CASSIGQEGGTEAFF. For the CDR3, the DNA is TGTGCCAGCAGCATCGGACAGGAAGGCGGCACTGAAGCTTTCTTT.

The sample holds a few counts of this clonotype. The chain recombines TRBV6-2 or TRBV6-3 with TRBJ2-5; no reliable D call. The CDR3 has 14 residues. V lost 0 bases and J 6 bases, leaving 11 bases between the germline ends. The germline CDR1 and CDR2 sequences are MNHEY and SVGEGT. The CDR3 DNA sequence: TGTGCCAGCAGTTACTCCCACACTTGGAAGACCCAGTACTTC. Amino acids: CASSYSHTWKTQYF.